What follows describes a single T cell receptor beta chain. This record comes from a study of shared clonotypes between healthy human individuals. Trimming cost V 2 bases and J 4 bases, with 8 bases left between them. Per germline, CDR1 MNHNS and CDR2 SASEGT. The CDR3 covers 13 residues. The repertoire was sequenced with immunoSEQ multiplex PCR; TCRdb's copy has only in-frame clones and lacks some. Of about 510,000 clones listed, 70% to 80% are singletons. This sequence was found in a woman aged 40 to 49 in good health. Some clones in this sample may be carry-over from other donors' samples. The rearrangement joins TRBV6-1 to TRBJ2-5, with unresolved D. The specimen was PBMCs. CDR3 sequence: CASSESLTETQYF. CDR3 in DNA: TGTGCCAGCAGTGAATCCCTGACAGAGACCCAGTACTTC.